The rows below give T cell receptor beta chains drawn from one sample of a study of T cell responses to AZD1222 COVID-19 vaccine. Profiling relied on immunoSEQ multiplex PCR, and the TCRdb table lists in-frame clones only, not all of them. The sample holds approximately 110,000 clones, 90% to 95% seen once. This specimen was peripheral blood, taken on day 0 of AZD1222 vaccination. The receptor set was obtained from an adult in good health. Both conserved end residues are part of each CDR3. Each record gives: D gene, V gene, CDR3 protein. A D gene is named only where the DNA matches it firmly.

D gene: TRBD1
V gene: TRBV27
CDR3 protein: CASSSSEVDRGFTEAFF

D gene: TRBD1
V gene: TRBV18
CDR3 protein: CASSPPEGQGEAFF

D gene: TRBD2
V gene: TRBV7-9
CDR3 protein: CASSLTPSGSNNEQFF

D gene: TRBD1
V gene: TRBV7-9
CDR3 protein: CASSLGPRGRVTGNTIYF

D gene: -
V gene: TRBV6-6
CDR3 protein: CASRPPRDIHGYTF

D gene: -
V gene: TRBV19
CDR3 protein: CASSIDFVGGGYSYEQYF

D gene: -
V gene: TRBV10-3
CDR3 protein: CAISDSNQPQHF

D gene: TRBD1
V gene: TRBV28
CDR3 protein: CASSLGQGAGYTF

D gene: -
V gene: TRBV12-3/TRBV12-4
CDR3 protein: CASSLASNTEAFF

D gene: -
V gene: TRBV7-9
CDR3 protein: CASSLAGLNTEAFF

D gene: -
V gene: TRBV27
CDR3 protein: CASGEAGDNYGYTF

D gene: TRBD1
V gene: TRBV4-1
CDR3 protein: CASSPTGQPEYEQYF

D gene: -
V gene: TRBV4-1
CDR3 protein: CASSSTGAYYEQYF

D gene: -
V gene: TRBV19
CDR3 protein: CASKIGRDAEAFF

D gene: -
V gene: TRBV5-4
CDR3 protein: CASSLDQMNTEAFF

D gene: TRBD1
V gene: TRBV11-2
CDR3 protein: CASSLGGGRGTDTQYF

D gene: -
V gene: TRBV4-3
CDR3 protein: CASSPDQGRTNEKLFF

D gene: -
V gene: TRBV18
CDR3 protein: CASSPTGLYGYTF

D gene: TRBD1
V gene: TRBV27
CDR3 protein: CASTLEKSAGTAPEAFF

D gene: TRBD2
V gene: TRBV9
CDR3 protein: CASSVGPRSAGGPTYEQYF

D gene: -
V gene: TRBV4-1
CDR3 protein: CASSQVRVGSYGYTF

D gene: -
V gene: TRBV7-9
CDR3 protein: CASSLLGDGYTF

D gene: -
V gene: TRBV18
CDR3 protein: CASSPTDGMNTEAFF

D gene: -
V gene: TRBV28
CDR3 protein: CASSSQPGKWYGYTF

D gene: -
V gene: TRBV5-1
CDR3 protein: CASSLIIGESPLHF

D gene: TRBD1
V gene: TRBV27
CDR3 protein: CASSLGQGAEQFF

D gene: TRBD1
V gene: TRBV7-2
CDR3 protein: CASSLASGQGYEQYF

D gene: TRBD1
V gene: TRBV28
CDR3 protein: CASSWTGEQYF

D gene: -
V gene: TRBV4-1
CDR3 protein: CASSQDGLGLFF

D gene: -
V gene: TRBV7-6
CDR3 protein: CASSLASGEEQYF

D gene: -
V gene: TRBV7-9
CDR3 protein: CATNRASAYNEQFF

D gene: -
V gene: TRBV6-2/TRBV6-3
CDR3 protein: CASSTGTAGDEQYF

D gene: -
V gene: TRBV10-2
CDR3 protein: CASSLGRWAQYF